This T cell receptor (beta chain) is drawn from a study of CD8+CD57+ T cells in acquired aplastic anemia. Sequencing involved patients with CD8+CD57+ cell expansion previously shown by flow cytometry. The CDR3 loop spans 16 amino acids. The V end lost 0 bases, the J end lost 7 bases, and 18 bases lay between the germline ends. The germline CDR1 and CDR2 sequences are SGHDN and FVKESK. Investigators profiled TCR beta VDJ and CDR3 from genomic DNA template. TCRdb processed the reads anew with MiXCR; each CDR3 protein has one entry. The sample has some 150,000 distinct CDR3 sequences; about 64% are singletons.

This sequence was found in a human donor with aplastic anemia. The sample taken for sequencing was sorted CD4+, CD8+, or CD8+CD57+ T cells (not recorded which) from PBMCs. This sequence joins TRBV14 and TRBJ1-2, with a tentative D call TRBD1 (5 bases). The CDR3 nucleotides are TGTGCCAGCAGCCAAGATGAAGGGAGGGGCGCAGGTGGCTACACCTTC. Protein product: CASSQDEGRGAGGYTF.